The 7 T cell receptor beta chains below were found in one sample sequenced in a study of shared clonotypes between healthy human individuals. The naive CD8 subset, CD45RO-negative cells positively selected for CCR7, excluded terminally differentiated effector memory CD45RA+ cells. Sequencing used immunoSEQ multiplex PCR; TCRdb keeps in-frame clones, though not all of them. The data hold 750,000 to 1,000,000 clones, with over 90% observed a single time. The specimen sequenced was naive CD8+ T cells sorted from blood. These receptors were obtained from a man aged 25-45 years in good health.

The gene calls are TRBV5-4 and TRBJ2-7, with a tentative D call TRBD1 (5 bases). Deletions cut 4 bases from V and 2 bases from J, with 16 bases between. The CDR3 length is 15 residues. The germline V gene encodes CDR1 SGHNT and CDR2 YYREEE (reference sequence). DNA of the CDR3: TGTGCCAGCAGCGCGACCGCTGGGGCTGCCTACGAGCAGTACTTC. This encodes CASSATAGAAYEQYF.

A word on this clone: The same CDR3 can be traced to other DNA sequences in this sample. This chain connects TRBV28 to TRBJ2-1; the match to TRBD2 covers 9 bases. CDR3 size: 15 residues. Trimming cost V 6 bases and J 4 bases; bases outside gene matches: 7. Germline assignment: CDR1 MDHEN and CDR2 SYDVKM. The CDR3 sequence is CASSLGLARYNEQFF. The CDR3 bases are TGTGCCAGCAGCCTCGGACTAGCGAGATACAATGAGCAGTTCTTC.

The CDR3 nucleotides are TGTGCCTGGAACGTCGTAAATGAGCAGTTCTTC. Residues: CAWNVVNEQFF. V gene TRBV30 combines with J gene TRBJ2-1; D not resolved. V lost 4 bases, J lost 7 bases, and 8 bases lay in between. The CDR3 length is 11 residues. Germline values: CDR1 GTSNPN, CDR2 SVGIG (reference sequence).

This chain connects TRBV7-8 to TRBJ2-3; a weak D match, TRBD2 (7 bases). This CDR3 is built from 15 residues. Trimming pared 11 bases from V and 0 bases from J, leaving 18 bases between. The germline V gene has CDR1 SGHVS and CDR2 FQNEAQ. The CDR3 nucleotides are TGTGCCTGTACGAGGGGGGGCTCTAGCACAGATACGCAGTATTTT. Encoded protein: CACTRGGSSTDTQYF.

A word on this clone: Compared with germline, one end of the junction differs, possibly owing to a read error. The V gene is TRBV7-9, the J gene TRBJ1-2; D remains unclear. CDR1 is SEHNR, CDR2 FQNEAQ, per germline (reference sequence). The CDR3 length is 10 residues. Here the CDR3 DNA reads TGTGCCAGCAGCTTGGGTGCCCTTTCCTTC. Amino acids: CASSLGALSF.

The genes are TRBV11-2 and TRBJ2-1; D not certain. This CDR3 comprises 13 residues. Per germline, CDR1 SGHAT and CDR2 FQNNGV. V lost 3 bases to trimming and J lost 7 bases, with 10 bases between them. The chain's CDR3 is CASSLASINEQFF. The CDR3 DNA is TGTGCCAGCAGCTTGGCTAGTATAAATGAGCAGTTCTTC.

Only one count was recorded for this clone. The rearrangement joins TRBV7-8 to TRBJ2-1, with TRBD1 matching 9 bases. Germline V gene sequence: CDR1 SGHVS, CDR2 FQNEAQ. The CDR3 consists of 15 residues. Trimming removed 1 base from V and 6 bases from J; junction bases left unmatched: 4. This chain's CDR3 is CASSLVGTGPNEQFF. Here the CDR3 DNA reads TGTGCCAGCAGCTTAGTTGGGACAGGGCCCAATGAGCAGTTCTTC.